This T cell receptor beta chain was documented in a study of T cell changes during pregnancy in multiple sclerosis. The germline V and J ends were trimmed by 4 bases and 3 bases, with 13 bases remaining between them. Per the germline V gene, CDR1 is SGHNT and CDR2 is YYREEE (reference sequence). CDR3 length: 14 residues. TCRdb keeps only in-frame clones here, not all; method: immunoSEQ multiplex PCR. The sample lists about 38,000 clones, 80% to 95% occurring once. The clonotype originates from a female donor with multiple sclerosis, enrolled in a pregnancy study. The sequencing used CD8+ T cells from peripheral blood mononuclear cells, collected after pregnancy. This rearrangement joins TRBV5-4 to TRBJ1-1; D perhaps matches TRBD1 (6 bases). The CDR3: CASSVQGRHTEAFF. CDR3 coding DNA: TGTGCCAGCAGCGTACAGGGTCGGCACACTGAAGCTTTCTTT.